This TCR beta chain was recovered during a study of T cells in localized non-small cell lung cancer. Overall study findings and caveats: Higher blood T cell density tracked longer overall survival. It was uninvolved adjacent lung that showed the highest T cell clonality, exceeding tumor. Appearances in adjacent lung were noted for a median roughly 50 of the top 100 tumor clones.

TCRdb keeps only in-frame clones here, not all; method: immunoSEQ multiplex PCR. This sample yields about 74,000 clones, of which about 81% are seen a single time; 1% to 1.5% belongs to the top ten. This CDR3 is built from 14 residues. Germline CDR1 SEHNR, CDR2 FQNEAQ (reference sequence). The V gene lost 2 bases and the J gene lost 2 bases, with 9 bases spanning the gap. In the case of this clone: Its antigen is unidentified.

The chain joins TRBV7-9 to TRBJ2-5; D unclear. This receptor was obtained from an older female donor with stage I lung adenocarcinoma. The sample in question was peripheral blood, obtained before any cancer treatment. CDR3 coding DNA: TGTGCCAGCAGCTTAACGAACTTTCAAGAGACCCAGTACTTC. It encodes CASSLTNFQETQYF.